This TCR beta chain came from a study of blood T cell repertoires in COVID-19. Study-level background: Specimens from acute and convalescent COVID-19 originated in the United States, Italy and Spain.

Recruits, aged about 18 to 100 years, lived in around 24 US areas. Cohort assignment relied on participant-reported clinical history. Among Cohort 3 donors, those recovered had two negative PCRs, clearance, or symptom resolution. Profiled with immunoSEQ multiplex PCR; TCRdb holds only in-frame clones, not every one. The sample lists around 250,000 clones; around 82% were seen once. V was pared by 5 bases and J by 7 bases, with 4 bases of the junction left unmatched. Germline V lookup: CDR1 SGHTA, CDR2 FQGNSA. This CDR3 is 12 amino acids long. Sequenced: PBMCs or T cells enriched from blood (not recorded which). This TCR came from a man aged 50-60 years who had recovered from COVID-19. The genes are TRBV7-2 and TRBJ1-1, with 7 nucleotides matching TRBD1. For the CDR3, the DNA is TGTGCCAGCAGCCGGGGACAGCTTGAAGCTTTCTTT. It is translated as CASSRGQLEAFF.